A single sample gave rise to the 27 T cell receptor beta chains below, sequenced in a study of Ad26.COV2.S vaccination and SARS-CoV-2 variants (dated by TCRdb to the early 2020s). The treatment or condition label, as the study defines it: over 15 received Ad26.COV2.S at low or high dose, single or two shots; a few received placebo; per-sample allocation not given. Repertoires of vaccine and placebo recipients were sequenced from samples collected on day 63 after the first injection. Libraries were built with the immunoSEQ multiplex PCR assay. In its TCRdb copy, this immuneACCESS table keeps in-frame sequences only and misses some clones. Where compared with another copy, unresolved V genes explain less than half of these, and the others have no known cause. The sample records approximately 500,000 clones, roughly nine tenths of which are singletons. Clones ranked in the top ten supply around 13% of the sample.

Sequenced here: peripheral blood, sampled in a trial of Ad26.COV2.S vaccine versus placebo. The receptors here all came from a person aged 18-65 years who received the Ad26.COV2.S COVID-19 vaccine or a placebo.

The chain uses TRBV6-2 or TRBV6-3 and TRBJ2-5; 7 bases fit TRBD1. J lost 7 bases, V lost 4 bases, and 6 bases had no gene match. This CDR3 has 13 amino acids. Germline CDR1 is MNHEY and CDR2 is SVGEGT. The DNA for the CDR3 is TGTGCCAGCAGTTCAGGGGGTCGGGGGACCCAGTACTTC. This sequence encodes CASSSGGRGTQYF.

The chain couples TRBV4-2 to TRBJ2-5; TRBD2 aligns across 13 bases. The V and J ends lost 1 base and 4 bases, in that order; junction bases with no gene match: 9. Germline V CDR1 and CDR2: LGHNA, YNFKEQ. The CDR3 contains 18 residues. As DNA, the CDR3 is TGTGCCAGCAGCCAAGGTCTCGGACTAGCGGGAGATGGAGAGACCCAGTACTTC. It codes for CASSQGLGLAGDGETQYF.

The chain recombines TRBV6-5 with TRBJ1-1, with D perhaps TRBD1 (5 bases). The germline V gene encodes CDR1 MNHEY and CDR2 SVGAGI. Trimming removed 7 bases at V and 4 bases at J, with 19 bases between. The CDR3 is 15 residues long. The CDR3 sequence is CASILRGGKSTEAFF. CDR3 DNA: TGTGCCAGCATTCTTCGCGGGGGGAAGAGCACTGAAGCTTTCTTT.

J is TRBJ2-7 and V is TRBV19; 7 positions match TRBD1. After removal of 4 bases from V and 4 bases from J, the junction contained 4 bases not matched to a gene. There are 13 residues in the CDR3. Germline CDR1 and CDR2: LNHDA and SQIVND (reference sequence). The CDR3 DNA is TGTGCCAGTAGTACACTCAGGGGGTACGAGCAGTACTTC. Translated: CASSTLRGYEQYF.

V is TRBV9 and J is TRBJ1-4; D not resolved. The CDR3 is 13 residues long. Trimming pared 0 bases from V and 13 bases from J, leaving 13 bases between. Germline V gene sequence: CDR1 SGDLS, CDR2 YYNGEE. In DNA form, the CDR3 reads TGTGCCAGCAGCGTAGGGAACCGCGGTGGACTGTTTTTT. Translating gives CASSVGNRGGLFF.

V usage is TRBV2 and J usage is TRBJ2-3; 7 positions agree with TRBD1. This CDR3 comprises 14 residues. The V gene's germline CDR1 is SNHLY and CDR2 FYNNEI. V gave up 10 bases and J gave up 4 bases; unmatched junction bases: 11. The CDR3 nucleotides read TGTGCCACCTCACAGGGGTTTTGGTCAGATACGCAGTATTTT. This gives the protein CATSQGFWSDTQYF.

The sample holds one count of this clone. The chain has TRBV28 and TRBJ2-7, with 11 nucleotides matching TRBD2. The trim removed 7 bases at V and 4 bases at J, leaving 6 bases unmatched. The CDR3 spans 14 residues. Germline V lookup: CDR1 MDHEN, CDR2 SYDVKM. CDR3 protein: CASTHGTSGYEQYF. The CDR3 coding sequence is TGTGCCAGCACCCACGGGACTAGCGGATACGAGCAGTACTTC.

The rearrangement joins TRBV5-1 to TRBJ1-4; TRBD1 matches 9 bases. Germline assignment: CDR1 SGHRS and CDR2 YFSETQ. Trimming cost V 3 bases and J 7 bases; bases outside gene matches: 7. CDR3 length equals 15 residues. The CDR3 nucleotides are TGCGCCAGCAGCTCCCGACAGGGGGAGGCTGAAAAACTGTTTTTT. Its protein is CASSSRQGEAEKLFF.

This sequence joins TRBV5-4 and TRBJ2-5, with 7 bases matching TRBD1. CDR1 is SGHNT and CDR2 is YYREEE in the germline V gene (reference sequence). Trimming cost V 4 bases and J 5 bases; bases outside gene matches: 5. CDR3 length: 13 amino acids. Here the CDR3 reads CASSVTGVETQYF. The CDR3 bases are TGTGCCAGCAGCGTCACAGGGGTGGAGACCCAGTACTTC.

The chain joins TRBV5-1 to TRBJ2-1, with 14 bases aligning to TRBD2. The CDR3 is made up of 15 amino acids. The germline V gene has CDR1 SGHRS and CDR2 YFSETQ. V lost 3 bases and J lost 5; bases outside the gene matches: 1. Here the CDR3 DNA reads TGCGCCAGCAGCTGGGGACTAGCGGGGGACAATGAGCAGTTCTTC. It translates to CASSWGLAGDNEQFF.

CDR3 DNA sequence: TGTGCCAGCATATCCTCCAGGGCTTCGAACTATGGCTACACCTTC. As protein: CASISSRASNYGYTF. The genes are TRBV6-5 and TRBJ1-2; a weak D match, TRBD1 (5 bases). V was pared by 7 bases and J by 2 bases, with 17 bases between. The CDR3 consists of 15 residues. The germline gives CDR1 MNHEY, CDR2 SVGAGI.

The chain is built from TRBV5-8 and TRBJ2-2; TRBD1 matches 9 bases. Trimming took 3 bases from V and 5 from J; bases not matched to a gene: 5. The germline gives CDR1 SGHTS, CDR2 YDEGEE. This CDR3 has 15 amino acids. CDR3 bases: TGTGCCAGCAGCTCACAGGGGGCGCGGACCGGGGAGCTGTTTTTT. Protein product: CASSSQGARTGELFF.

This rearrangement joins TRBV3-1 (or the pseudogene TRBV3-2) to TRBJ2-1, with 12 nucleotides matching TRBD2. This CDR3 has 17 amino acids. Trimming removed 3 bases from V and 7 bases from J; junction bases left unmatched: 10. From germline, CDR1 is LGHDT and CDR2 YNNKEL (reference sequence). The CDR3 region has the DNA TGTGCCAGCAGCCACGCGACTAGCGGGAGTAGGGCAAATGAGCAGTTCTTC. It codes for CASSHATSGSRANEQFF.

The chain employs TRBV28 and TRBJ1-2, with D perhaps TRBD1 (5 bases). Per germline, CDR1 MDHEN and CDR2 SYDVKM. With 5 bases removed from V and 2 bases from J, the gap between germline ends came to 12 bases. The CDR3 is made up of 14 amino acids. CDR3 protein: CASSPGGANYGYTF. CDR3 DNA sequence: TGTGCCAGCAGTCCCGGGGGTGCGAACTATGGCTACACCTTC.

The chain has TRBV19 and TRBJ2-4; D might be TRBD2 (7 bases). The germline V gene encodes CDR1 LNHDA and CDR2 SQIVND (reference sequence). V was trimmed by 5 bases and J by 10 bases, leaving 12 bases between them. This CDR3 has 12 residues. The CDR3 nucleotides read TGTGCCAGTAGTTTAGGGGGGGCAATTCAGTACTTC. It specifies CASSLGGAIQYF.

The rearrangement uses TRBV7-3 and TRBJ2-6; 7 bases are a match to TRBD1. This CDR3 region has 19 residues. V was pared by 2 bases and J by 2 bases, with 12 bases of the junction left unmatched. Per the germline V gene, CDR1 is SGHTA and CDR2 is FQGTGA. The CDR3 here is CASSLLPPQGVTGANVLTF. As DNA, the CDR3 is TGTGCCAGCAGCTTACTTCCCCCGCAGGGGGTCACTGGGGCCAACGTCCTGACTTTC.

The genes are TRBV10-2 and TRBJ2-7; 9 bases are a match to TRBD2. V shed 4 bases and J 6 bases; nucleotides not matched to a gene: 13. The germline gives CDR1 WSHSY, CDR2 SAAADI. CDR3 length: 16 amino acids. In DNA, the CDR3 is TGCGCCAGCAGTGCGGGCAATGCGGGAGGGCCTTCCGAGCAGTACTTC. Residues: CASSAGNAGGPSEQYF.

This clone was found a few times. CDR3 bases: TGTGCCAGCAGTGCGACCCGACAGGGGAAAACCCAGTTCTTC. Translation gives CASSATRQGKTQFF. The chain is built from TRBV2 and TRBJ2-1; TRBD1 matches 8 bases. Germline V gene data show CDR1 as SNHLY and CDR2 as FYNNEI. Trimming removed 4 bases from V and 13 bases from J; junction bases left unmatched: 12. CDR3 size: 14 residues.

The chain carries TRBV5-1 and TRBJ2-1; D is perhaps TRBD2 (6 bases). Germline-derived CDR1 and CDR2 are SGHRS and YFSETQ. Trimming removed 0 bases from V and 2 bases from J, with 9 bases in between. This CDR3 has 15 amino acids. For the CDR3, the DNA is TGCGCCAGCAGCTTGGGGGACTCAGCCTACAATGAGCAGTTCTTC. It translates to CASSLGDSAYNEQFF.

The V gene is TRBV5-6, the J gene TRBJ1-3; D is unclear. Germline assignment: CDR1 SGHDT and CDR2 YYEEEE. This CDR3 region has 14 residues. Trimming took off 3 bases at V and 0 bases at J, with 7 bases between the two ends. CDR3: CASSSYSSGNTIYF. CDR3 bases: TGTGCCAGCAGCTCCTACAGCTCTGGAAACACCATATATTTT. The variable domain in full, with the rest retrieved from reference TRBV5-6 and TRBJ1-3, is DAGVTQSPTHLIKTRGQQVTLRCSPKSGHDTVSWYQQALGQGPQFIFQYYEEEERQRGNFPDRFSGHQFPNYSSELNVNALLLGDSALYLCASSSYSSGNTIYFGEGSWLTVV.

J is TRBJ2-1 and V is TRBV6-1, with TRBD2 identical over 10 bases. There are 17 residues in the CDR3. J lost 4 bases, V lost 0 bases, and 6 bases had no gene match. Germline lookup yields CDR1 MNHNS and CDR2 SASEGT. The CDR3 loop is CASSEAASGSFYNEQFF. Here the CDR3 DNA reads TGTGCCAGCAGTGAAGCGGCTAGCGGGAGTTTTTACAATGAGCAGTTCTTC.

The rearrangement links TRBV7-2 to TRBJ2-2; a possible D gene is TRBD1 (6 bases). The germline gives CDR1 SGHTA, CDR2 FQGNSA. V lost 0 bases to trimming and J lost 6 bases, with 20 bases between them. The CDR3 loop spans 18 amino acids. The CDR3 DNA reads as TGTGCCAGCAGCTTAGCAGGGGGTCAGGGTTGGGTGGCCGGGGAGCTGTTTTTT. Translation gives CASSLAGGQGWVAGELFF.

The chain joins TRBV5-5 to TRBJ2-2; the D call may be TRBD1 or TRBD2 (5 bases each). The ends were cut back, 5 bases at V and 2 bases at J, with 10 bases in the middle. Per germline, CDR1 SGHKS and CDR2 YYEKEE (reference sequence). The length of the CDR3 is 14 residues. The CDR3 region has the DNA TGTGCCAGCAGTCGGGACCCCAACACCGGGGAGCTGTTTTTT. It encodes CASSRDPNTGELFF.

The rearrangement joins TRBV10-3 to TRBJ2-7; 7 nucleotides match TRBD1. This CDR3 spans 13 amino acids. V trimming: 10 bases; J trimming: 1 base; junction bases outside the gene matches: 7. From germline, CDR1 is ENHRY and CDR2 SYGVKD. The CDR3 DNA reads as TGTGCCACCGGGACAGCCTCGTCCTACGAGCAGTACTTC. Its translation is CATGTASSYEQYF.

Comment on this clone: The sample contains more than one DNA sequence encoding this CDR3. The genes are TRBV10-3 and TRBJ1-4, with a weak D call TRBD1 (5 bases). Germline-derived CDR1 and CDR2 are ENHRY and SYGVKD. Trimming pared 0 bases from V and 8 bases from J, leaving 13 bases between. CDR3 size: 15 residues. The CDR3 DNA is TGTGCCATCAGTGAGTCGGGGCAGGGCGGGGAAAAACTGTTTTTT. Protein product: CAISESGQGGEKLFF.

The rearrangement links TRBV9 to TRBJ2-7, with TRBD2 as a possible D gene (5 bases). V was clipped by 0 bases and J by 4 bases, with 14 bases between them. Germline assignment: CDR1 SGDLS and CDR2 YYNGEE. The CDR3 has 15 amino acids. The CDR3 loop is CASSVGAGALYEQYF. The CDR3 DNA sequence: TGTGCCAGCAGCGTAGGGGCGGGCGCCTTATACGAGCAGTACTTC.

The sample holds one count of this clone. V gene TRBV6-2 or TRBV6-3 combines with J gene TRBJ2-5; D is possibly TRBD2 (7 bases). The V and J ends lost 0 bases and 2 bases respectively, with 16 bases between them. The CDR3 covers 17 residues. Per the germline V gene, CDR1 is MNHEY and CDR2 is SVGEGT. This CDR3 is CASSYSMVGGPQETQYF. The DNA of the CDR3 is TGTGCCAGCAGTTACTCGATGGTCGGGGGGCCGCAAGAGACCCAGTACTTC.